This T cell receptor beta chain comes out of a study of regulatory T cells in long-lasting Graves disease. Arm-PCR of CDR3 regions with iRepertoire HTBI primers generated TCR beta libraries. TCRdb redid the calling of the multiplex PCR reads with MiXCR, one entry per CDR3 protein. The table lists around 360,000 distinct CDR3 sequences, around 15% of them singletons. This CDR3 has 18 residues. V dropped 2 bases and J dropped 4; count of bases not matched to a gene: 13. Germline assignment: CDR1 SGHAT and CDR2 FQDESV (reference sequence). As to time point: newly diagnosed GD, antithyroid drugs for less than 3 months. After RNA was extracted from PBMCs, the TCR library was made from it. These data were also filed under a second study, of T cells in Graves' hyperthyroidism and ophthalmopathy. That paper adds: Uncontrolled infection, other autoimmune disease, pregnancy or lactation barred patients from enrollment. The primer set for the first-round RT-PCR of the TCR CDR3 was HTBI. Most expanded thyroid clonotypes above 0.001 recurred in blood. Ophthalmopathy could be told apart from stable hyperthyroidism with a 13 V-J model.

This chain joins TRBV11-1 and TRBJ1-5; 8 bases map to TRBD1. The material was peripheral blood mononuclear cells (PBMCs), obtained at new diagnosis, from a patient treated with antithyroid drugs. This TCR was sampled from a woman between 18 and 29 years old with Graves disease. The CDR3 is CASSLFDPSGTGNQPQHF. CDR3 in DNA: TGTGCCAGCAGCTTATTCGACCCCTCCGGGACAGGAAATCAGCCCCAGCATTTT.